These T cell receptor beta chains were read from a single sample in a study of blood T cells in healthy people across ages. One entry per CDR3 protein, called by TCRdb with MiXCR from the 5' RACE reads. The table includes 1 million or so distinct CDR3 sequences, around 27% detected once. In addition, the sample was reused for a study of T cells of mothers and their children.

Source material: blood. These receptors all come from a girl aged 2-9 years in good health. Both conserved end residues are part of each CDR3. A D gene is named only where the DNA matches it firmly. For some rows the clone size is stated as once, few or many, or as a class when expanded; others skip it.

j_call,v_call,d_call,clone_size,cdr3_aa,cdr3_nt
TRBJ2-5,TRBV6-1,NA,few,CASSDLHGTEEETQYF,TGTGCCAGCAGTGACCTCCACGGGACCGAAGAAGAGACCCAGTACTTC
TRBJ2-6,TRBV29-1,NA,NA,CSVAEESGANVLTF,TGCAGCGTTGCCGAGGAATCTGGGGCCAACGTCCTGACTTTC
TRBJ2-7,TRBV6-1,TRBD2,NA,CASGLAGSSYEQYF,TGTGCCAGCGGACTAGCGGGGTCCTCCTACGAGCAGTACTTC
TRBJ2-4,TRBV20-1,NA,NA,CSASPGIAKNIQYF,TGCAGTGCTTCTCCTGGGATAGCCAAAAACATTCAGTACTTC
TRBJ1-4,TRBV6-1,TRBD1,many,CASSLGQGEEKLFF,TGTGCCAGCAGTTTAGGACAGGGGGAGGAAAAACTGTTTTTT
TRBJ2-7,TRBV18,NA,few,CASSPNKLGPKSSYEQYF,TGTGCCAGCTCACCAAATAAACTGGGTCCCAAAAGCTCCTACGAGCAGTACTTC
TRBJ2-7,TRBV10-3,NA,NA,CAIFIRGFWDEQYF,TGTGCCATCTTCATAAGGGGGTTCTGGGACGAGCAGTACTTC
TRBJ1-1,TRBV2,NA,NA,CASSVRGMNTEAFF,TGTGCCAGCAGTGTGAGAGGCATGAACACTGAAGCTTTCTTT
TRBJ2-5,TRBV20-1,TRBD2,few,CSARPSGKETQYF,TGCAGTGCTAGACCTAGCGGCAAAGAGACCCAGTACTTC
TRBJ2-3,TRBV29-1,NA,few,CSVEEGSDTQYF,TGCAGCGTTGAGGAGGGGTCGGATACGCAGTATTTT
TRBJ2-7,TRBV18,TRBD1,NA,CASSPGDSEIRIEQYF,TGTGCCAGCTCACCGGGGGACAGTGAGATACGGATCGAGCAGTACTTC
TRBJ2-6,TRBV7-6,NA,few,CASSAFRRGTGANVLTF,TGTGCCAGCAGCGCCTTTCGGCGCGGCACTGGGGCCAACGTCCTGACTTTC
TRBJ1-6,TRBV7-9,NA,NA,CASSLPGNAKAPLHF,TGTGCCAGCAGCCTACCTGGGAATGCTAAGGCGCCCCTCCACTTT
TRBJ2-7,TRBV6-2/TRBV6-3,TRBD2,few,CASSSGLLLPYEQYF,TGTGCCAGCAGTTCGGGACTACTACTTCCCTACGAGCAGTACTTC
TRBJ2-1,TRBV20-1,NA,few,CSGRVGDEQFF,TGCAGTGGGCGGGTGGGGGATGAGCAGTTCTTC
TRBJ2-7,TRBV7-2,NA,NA,CASSLSQRTYEQYF,TGTGCCAGCAGCTTAAGCCAGCGGACCTACGAGCAGTACTTC
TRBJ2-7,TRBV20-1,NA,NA,CSAGARLRSYEQYF,TGCAGTGCTGGCGCCCGGCTACGCTCCTACGAGCAGTACTTC
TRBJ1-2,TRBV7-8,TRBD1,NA,CASSPQMTGEGGYTF,TGTGCCAGCAGCCCTCAGATGACAGGGGAGGGCGGCTACACCTTC
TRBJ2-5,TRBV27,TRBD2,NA,CASSLEAGGYETQYF,TGTGCCAGCAGTTTGGAAGCGGGAGGTTACGAGACCCAGTACTTC
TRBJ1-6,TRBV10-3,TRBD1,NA,CATHFGTDGPSPLHF,TGTGCCACACATTTCGGGACAGACGGTCCTTCACCCCTCCACTTT
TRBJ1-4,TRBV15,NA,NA,CATSRDAMGNEKLFF,TGTGCCACCAGCAGAGATGCGATGGGTAATGAAAAACTGTTTTTT
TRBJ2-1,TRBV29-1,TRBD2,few,CSVDRQPLERETRNEQFF,TGCAGCGTTGATAGACAGCCCCTGGAGCGGGAGACTAGAAATGAGCAGTTCTTC
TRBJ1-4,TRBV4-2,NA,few,CASSQVLRGDEKLFF,TGTGCCAGCAGCCAAGTTTTACGAGGTGATGAAAAACTGTTTTTT
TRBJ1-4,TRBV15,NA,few,CATSRDRPGGPNEKLFF,TGTGCCACCAGCAGAGATCGGCCGGGAGGGCCCAATGAAAAACTGTTTTTT
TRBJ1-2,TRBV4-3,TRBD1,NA,CASSQDMGDRANYGYTF,TGCGCCAGCAGCCAAGATATGGGGGACAGAGCTAACTATGGCTACACCTTC